Listed below are T cell receptor beta chains from one sample, sequenced in a study of blood T cells in healthy people across ages. TCRdb re-analysed the 5' RACE reads in MiXCR, keeping a single row per CDR3 protein. The data contain about 780,000 distinct CDR3 sequences, around 24% of them seen just once; the ten biggest clones take up roughly 3.1%. The same specimen was also included in a second study, on T cells of mothers and their children.

Material for sequencing was blood. The source of these receptors is a boy aged 10-17 years in good health. The CDR3 runs from the conserved cysteine through the conserved F or W. A D gene is named only where the DNA matches it firmly. Clone size, where shown, is once, few, many, or a class for clones that have expanded.

V	size	J	D	CDR3	DNA
TRBV29-1	-	TRBJ2-1	TRBD2	CSVPGYAGGQFF	TGCAGCGTTCCCGGGTACGCGGGGGGGCAGTTCTTC
TRBV12-3/TRBV12-4	-	TRBJ2-2	TRBD1	CASSLRDRDTGELFF	TGTGCCAGCAGTCTCCGGGACAGGGACACCGGGGAGCTGTTTTTT
TRBV4-1	-	TRBJ1-5	-	CASSHGTHQPQHF	TGCGCCAGCAGTCATGGGACCCATCAGCCCCAGCATTTT
TRBV28	-	TRBJ1-6	-	CANTQGSYNSPLHF	TGTGCCAACACTCAGGGCTCCTATAATTCACCCCTCCACTTT
TRBV12-3/TRBV12-4	many	TRBJ2-5	TRBD2	CASSSGTSGDQETQYF	TGTGCCAGCAGTTCTGGGACTAGCGGGGATCAAGAGACCCAGTACTTC
TRBV5-1	-	TRBJ1-4	TRBD1	CASSWGLGQFNEKLFF	TGCGCCAGCAGCTGGGGATTGGGACAGTTTAATGAAAAACTGTTTTTT
TRBV20-1	-	TRBJ1-4	TRBD1	CSARVGQGSEKLFF	TGCAGTGCTAGAGTGGGACAGGGGAGTGAAAAACTGTTTTTT
TRBV7-3	-	TRBJ2-4	-	CASSPTGLDIQYF	TGTGCCAGCAGCCCCACGGGGCTGGACATTCAGTACTTC
TRBV4-2	-	TRBJ2-1	-	CASSQLTGRPGNEQFF	TGTGCCAGCAGCCAACTAACGGGGAGGCCTGGGAATGAGCAGTTCTTC
TRBV28	few	TRBJ1-5	TRBD1	CASSTLNRGRSNQPQHF	TGTGCCAGCAGTACACTAAACAGGGGACGGAGTAATCAGCCCCAGCATTTT
TRBV7-3	-	TRBJ2-1	TRBD1	CASSAGGDAYNEQFF	TGTGCCAGCAGCGCAGGGGGCGACGCCTACAATGAGCAGTTCTTC
TRBV20-1	-	TRBJ2-4	-	CSAVIAKNIQYF	TGCAGTGCTGTAATAGCCAAAAACATTCAGTACTTC
TRBV29-1	-	TRBJ2-3	TRBD2	CSVAGWTDTQYF	TGCAGCGTAGCGGGGTGGACAGATACGCAGTATTTT
TRBV13	-	TRBJ1-2	-	CACSDPRTKGAATF	TGTGCCTGCAGCGATCCGAGAACGAAAGGTGCGGCCACCTTC
TRBV10-2	few	TRBJ2-1	TRBD1	CASSDLLVGGLNEQFF	TGCGCCAGCAGTGACCTCTTAGTAGGGGGCCTCAATGAGCAGTTCTTC
TRBV7-9	few	TRBJ1-4	-	CASSLIPSLTGEKLFF	TGTGCCAGCAGCTTAATTCCGTCGTTGACAGGTGAAAAACTGTTTTTT
TRBV11-2	few	TRBJ2-1	-	CASRTILGNEQFF	TGTGCCAGCAGGACTATCCTGGGGAATGAGCAGTTCTTC
TRBV9	-	TRBJ2-1	-	CASSVGRREQFF	TGTGCCAGCAGCGTAGGAAGGCGTGAGCAGTTCTTC
TRBV28	-	TRBJ2-7	TRBD1	CASTLGGQPAYEQYF	TGTGCCAGCACCTTAGGGGGACAGCCCGCGTACGAGCAGTACTTC
TRBV5-6	few	TRBJ1-1	-	CASSLGRGRFMNTEAFF	TGTGCCAGCAGCTTGGGGCGGGGCAGATTCATGAACACTGAAGCTTTCTTT
TRBV14	-	TRBJ2-1	-	CASSQVGLGGNEQFF	TGTGCCAGCAGCCAAGTTGGACTAGGGGGTAATGAGCAGTTCTTC
TRBV4-1	-	TRBJ2-7	-	CASSPSNPSYEQYF	TGCGCCAGCAGCCCCAGTAACCCTTCCTACGAGCAGTACTTC
TRBV27	few	TRBJ2-1	-	CASSLSGPGRGHNEQFF	TGTGCCAGCAGTTTATCGGGGCCCGGGCGGGGGCACAATGAGCAGTTCTTC
TRBV3-1	few	TRBJ2-5	TRBD2	CASSQVRLAGEQETQYF	TGTGCCAGCAGCCAAGTAAGACTAGCGGGGGAACAAGAGACCCAGTACTTC
TRBV10-3	-	TRBJ2-3	-	CAISGGREYTDTQYF	TGTGCCATCAGTGGGGGGCGGGAGTACACAGATACGCAGTATTTT
TRBV3-1	-	TRBJ2-7	TRBD2	CASSSGTSAAYEQYF	TGTGCCAGCAGTTCCGGGACTAGCGCTGCCTACGAGCAGTACTTC
TRBV20-1	-	TRBJ1-1	TRBD1	CSASPRDRGGTEAFF	TGCAGTGCTAGCCCCAGGGACAGGGGAGGCACTGAAGCTTTCTTT
TRBV7-9	few	TRBJ1-1	-	CASSWVTETEAFF	TGTGCCAGCAGTTGGGTGACAGAGACTGAAGCTTTCTTT
TRBV5-1	-	TRBJ2-4	TRBD2	CASSSTSGFGIQYF	TGCGCCAGCAGCTCGACTAGCGGGTTCGGCATTCAGTACTTC
TRBV18	-	TRBJ2-5	-	CASSPLGRQAEETQYF	TGTGCCAGCTCACCCCTCGGGCGACAGGCTGAAGAGACCCAGTACTTC
TRBV10-3	-	TRBJ2-7	-	CAISGADYEQYF	TGTGCCATCAGTGGGGCCGACTACGAGCAGTACTTC
TRBV3-1	few	TRBJ2-4	-	CASSDRGTLAKNIQYF	TGTGCCAGCAGCGATCGGGGAACCTTAGCCAAAAACATTCAGTACTTC
TRBV7-3	-	TRBJ2-2	TRBD1	CASSSTGGWSGELFF	TGTGCCAGCAGCTCGACAGGGGGCTGGTCCGGGGAGCTGTTTTTT
TRBV20-1	-	TRBJ2-7	TRBD1	CSATDRDYEQYF	TGCAGTGCTACGGACAGGGACTACGAGCAGTACTTC
TRBV9	few	TRBJ2-7	TRBD1	CASSVATGASYEQYF	TGTGCCAGCAGCGTAGCGACAGGGGCATCCTACGAGCAGTACTTC
TRBV3-1	-	TRBJ2-5	-	CASSQQRGETQYF	TGTGCCAGCAGCCAGCAGAGGGGGGAGACCCAGTACTTC
TRBV5-5	many	TRBJ2-6	-	CASSVEGGEYSGANVLTF	TGTGCCAGCAGCGTTGAGGGTGGGGAATACTCTGGGGCCAACGTCCTGACTTTC
TRBV28	-	TRBJ2-1	-	CASKPGVLYNNEQFF	TGTGCCAGCAAGCCAGGGGTTTTGTACAACAATGAGCAGTTCTTC
TRBV27	-	TRBJ2-7	-	CASSLSVAYEQYF	TGTGCCAGCAGTTTATCGGTCGCTTACGAGCAGTACTTC
TRBV2	-	TRBJ1-4	-	CATSRTGWISMNEKLFF	TGTGCCACCTCGCGAACAGGTTGGATTTCAATGAATGAAAAACTGTTTTTT
TRBV29-1	-	TRBJ1-2	-	CSVESGPNYGYTF	TGCAGCGTTGAATCCGGACCTAACTATGGCTACACCTTC